These 31 T cell receptor beta chains came from one sample sequenced in a study of identifying expanded T cells in peripheral blood. Sequenced by immunoSEQ multiplex PCR; TCRdb stores in-frame clones only, minus some. The profile shows about 80,000 clones, over 85% of them singletons. Material for sequencing was blood. Every receptor here comes from a person aged 18 to 69 in good health.

The chain uses TRBV6-1 and TRBJ1-5; D is unresolved. V was clipped by 4 bases and J by 4 bases, with 11 bases between them. The CDR3 consists of 14 residues. Per the germline V gene, CDR1 is MNHNS and CDR2 is SASEGT. The CDR3 nucleotides are TGTGCCAGCAGTGTTAGTTTTGGGAATCAGCCCCAGCATTTT. It encodes CASSVSFGNQPQHF.

This chain connects TRBV19 to TRBJ2-7; D remains ambiguous. Germline CDR1 and CDR2: LNHDA and SQIVND (reference sequence). V gave up 7 bases and J gave up 3 bases, with 19 bases separating them. The CDR3 runs to 15 residues. The CDR3 sequence is CASNAGPGDVYEQYF. As DNA, the CDR3 is TGTGCCAGTAACGCCGGCCCGGGTGACGTCTACGAGCAGTACTTC.

Remarks on this clone: The DNA is left out, because the CDR3 cannot be placed on it with certainty; the CDR3 is given as TCRdb lists it. The J gene is TRBJ1-5, the V gene TRBV19. Per germline, CDR1 LNHDA and CDR2 SQIVND (reference sequence). The CDR3 sequence runs 16 residues, both termini included. The CDR3 protein is CASTSGPGKGNQPQHF.

This chain links TRBV9 with TRBJ1-1, with 7 bases lining up with TRBD1. The CDR3 is 15 residues long. Germline V gives CDR1 SGDLS, CDR2 YYNGEE. V shed 3 bases and J 1 base; nucleotides not matched to a gene: 6. This CDR3 is CASSAGTAANTEAFF. In DNA form, the CDR3 reads TGTGCCAGCAGCGCCGGGACAGCCGCGAACACTGAAGCTTTCTTT. Combining the CDR3 with reference TRBV9 and TRBJ1-1 gives the whole variable domain DSGVTQTPKHLITATGQRVTLRCSPRSGDLSVYWYQQSLDQGLQFLIQYYNGEERAKGNILERFSAQQFPDLHSELNLSSLELGDSALYFCASSAGTAANTEAFFGQGTRLTVV.

The V gene is TRBV7-2, the J gene TRBJ1-5; D may be TRBD1 (5 bases). The germline V gene has CDR1 SGHTA and CDR2 FQGNSA. CDR3 length: 16 amino acids. Trimming left V 1 base short and J 3 bases short, with 13 bases between. Here the CDR3 DNA reads TGTGCCAGCAGCTTAGAACACGGCGGGGCCAATCAGCCCCAGCATTTT. Amino acid sequence: CASSLEHGGANQPQHF.

V usage is TRBV6-5 and J usage is TRBJ1-1, with D possibly matching TRBD1 (6 bases). Germline V gene data show CDR1 as MNHEY and CDR2 as SVGAGI. The V end was cut by 2 bases, the J end by 3 bases, with 7 bases between. The CDR3 consists of 13 residues. The chain's CDR3 is CASSYGGHTEAFF. The CDR3 bases are TGTGCCAGCAGTTACGGGGGGCACACTGAAGCTTTCTTT.

This chain connects TRBV4-1 to TRBJ2-1, with unresolved D. Germline-derived CDR1 and CDR2 are MGHRA and YSYEKL. The CDR3 is made up of 13 amino acids. Between the trimmed V and J ends, which lost 4 bases and 8 bases, there was a span of 12 bases. The CDR3 here is CASSPRTRDEQFF. The CDR3 coding sequence is TGCGCCAGCAGCCCCAGAACACGCGATGAGCAGTTCTTC.

The chain links TRBV12-2 to TRBJ2-1; the table's D call TRBD2 went unverified against the DNA. TRBV12-2 is assigned pseudogene status. The CDR3 spans 16 residues. CDR3 amino acids: CASRLGGASGSGEQFF. In DNA form, the CDR3 reads TGTGCAAGTCGCTTAGGGGGGGCTAGCGGGTCGGGTGAGCAGTTCTTC.

This chain joins TRBV4-2 and TRBJ2-7; D is undetermined. Trimming left V 1 base short and J 0 bases short, with 7 bases between. The germline V gene encodes CDR1 LGHNA and CDR2 YNFKEQ. The CDR3 extends over 14 amino acids. The chain's CDR3 is CASSQVTDSYEQYF. CDR3 nucleotide sequence: TGTGCCAGCAGCCAAGTTACGGACTCCTACGAGCAGTACTTC.

The chain recombines TRBV4-1 with TRBJ1-4; D is unclear. V was cut by 0 bases and J by 4 bases, with 18 bases left in between. The CDR3 length is 18 residues. The V gene's germline CDR1 is MGHRA and CDR2 YSYEKL. The CDR3 coding sequence is TGCGCCAGCAGCCAAGATGAGCTAAAGTCCCCCAGTAATGAAAAACTGTTTTTT. It codes for CASSQDELKSPSNEKLFF.

The chain joins TRBV7-9 to TRBJ1-4; D is unclear. Germline lookup yields CDR1 SEHNR and CDR2 FQNEAQ (reference sequence). Trimming pared 1 base from V and 6 bases from J, leaving 15 bases between. The CDR3 runs to 16 residues. The DNA for the CDR3 is TGTGCCAGCAGCTTAGGCACCCTGGGTGTAGATGAAAAACTGTTTTTT. The encoded protein is CASSLGTLGVDEKLFF.

This clone came up once. The chain has TRBV11-2 and TRBJ2-2; 8 bases line up with TRBD1. From germline, CDR1 is SGHAT and CDR2 FQNNGV. The CDR3 is 16 residues long. V lost 10 bases and J lost 4; bases outside the gene matches: 14. As DNA, the CDR3 is TGTGCCACCTATCCTAGGGGCAGGGGGCCCACCGGGGAGCTGTTTTTT. The encoded protein is CATYPRGRGPTGELFF.

In regard to this clone: The same CDR3 is also encoded by other DNA sequences in this sample. The chain employs TRBV5-1 and TRBJ2-1; 7 nucleotides match TRBD2. The CDR3 length is 15 residues. Trimming cost V 0 bases and J 4 bases; bases outside gene matches: 4. Germline V gives CDR1 SGHRS, CDR2 YFSETQ. The CDR3 bases are TGCGCCAGCAGCTTGGTGACTAGCAGTTACAATGAGCAGTTCTTC. This sequence encodes CASSLVTSSYNEQFF.

The rearrangement links TRBV5-1 to TRBJ1-6, with a tentative D call TRBD1 (5 bases). Trimming left V 3 bases short and J 9 bases short, with 16 bases between. CDR3 size: 15 residues. CDR1 is SGHRS and CDR2 is YFSETQ in the germline V gene. CDR3 sequence reads: CASSSGTQGSSPLHF. DNA for the CDR3: TGCGCCAGCAGCTCGGGGACCCAAGGGAGTTCACCCCTCCACTTT.

The V gene is TRBV18, the J gene TRBJ2-5; D is ambiguous. The ends were cut back, 1 base at V and 2 bases at J, with 2 bases in the middle. This CDR3 contains 12 residues. CDR1 is KGHSH, CDR2 LQKENI, per germline. In nucleotides, the CDR3 is TGTGCCAGCTCACCACTACAAGAGACCCAGTACTTC. It yields the protein CASSPLQETQYF.

The chain is built from TRBV7-9 and TRBJ2-7; TRBD2 agrees at 8 bases. From germline, CDR1 is SEHNR and CDR2 FQNEAQ (reference sequence). With V trimmed by 1 base and J by 0 bases, 2 bases remained unmatched. This CDR3 has 15 amino acids. The CDR3 spells CASSLVLAASYEQYF. The CDR3 region has the DNA TGTGCCAGCAGCTTAGTACTAGCGGCCTCCTACGAGCAGTACTTC.

The genes are TRBV10-3 and TRBJ1-2; a possible D gene is TRBD1 (5 bases). Germline V CDR1 and CDR2: ENHRY, SYGVKD. CDR3 length equals 14 residues. V lost 6 bases and J lost 1, with 12 bases in between. CDR3: CAISGGPSNYGYTF. CDR3 nucleotide sequence: TGTGCCATCAGCGGGGGACCGAGTAACTATGGCTACACCTTC.

The rearrangement links TRBV6-6 to TRBJ1-6; D call uncertain. V lost 6 bases, J lost 7 bases, and 10 bases lay in between. There are 13 residues in the CDR3. CDR1 is MNHNY and CDR2 is SVGAGI in the germline V gene (reference sequence). This CDR3 is CASSLYENSPLHF. CDR3 in DNA: TGTGCCAGCAGCCTATACGAAAATTCACCCCTCCACTTT.

The chain links TRBV11-2 to TRBJ2-7; 8 bases are shared with TRBD1. The CDR3 consists of 13 residues. J gave up 3 bases and V 3 bases, and 1 base lay outside the gene matches. Germline lookup yields CDR1 SGHAT and CDR2 FQNNGV. DNA for the CDR3: TGTGCCAGCAGCTTTACAGGGGGCTACGAGCAGTACTTC. Translated: CASSFTGGYEQYF.

The chain carries TRBV19 and TRBJ1-1; D possibly corresponds to TRBD1 (5 bases). The CDR3 totals 16 residues. The germline V gene has CDR1 LNHDA and CDR2 SQIVND (reference sequence). Trimming took off 5 bases at V and 1 base at J, with 17 bases between the two ends. The CDR3 is CASSLGGLSGNTEAFF. For the CDR3, the DNA is TGTGCCAGTAGTCTGGGGGGGTTGTCGGGGAACACTGAAGCTTTCTTT. The full variable domain, in which reference TRBV19 and TRBJ1-1 provide the parts outside the CDR3, is DGGITQSPKYLFRKEGQNVTLSCEQNLNHDAMYWYRQDPGQGLRLIYYSQIVNDFQKGDIAEGYSVSREKKESFPLTVTSAQKNPTAFYLCASSLGGLSGNTEAFFGQGTRLTVV.

In its sample, this clone was seen once. The chain recombines TRBV2 with TRBJ1-1; no reliable D call. Germline V CDR1 and CDR2: SNHLY, FYNNEI. CDR3 length: 11 residues. V lost 0 bases to trimming and J lost 11 bases, with 7 bases between them. The CDR3 loop is CASSEAETAFF. The DNA of the CDR3 is TGTGCCAGCAGTGAAGCAGAGACGGCTTTCTTT.

The J gene is TRBJ1-1, the V gene TRBV15, with a weak D call TRBD1 (5 bases). This CDR3 has 14 amino acids. V was cut by 5 bases and J by 1 base, with 11 bases left in between. CDR1 and CDR2 (germline): LNHNV, YYDKDF (reference sequence). CDR3 in DNA: TGTGCCACCAGCCCTGAGGGGTCGAACACTGAAGCTTTCTTT. It yields the protein CATSPEGSNTEAFF.

This rearrangement joins TRBV4-1 to TRBJ2-5; TRBD2 matches at 8 bases. Germline assignment: CDR1 MGHRA and CDR2 YSYEKL. V lost 0 bases to trimming and J lost 5 bases; unmatched junction nucleotides: 2. The CDR3 spans 14 residues. Here the CDR3 reads CASSQEASGETQYF. In DNA form, the CDR3 reads TGCGCCAGCAGCCAAGAGGCTAGCGGGGAGACCCAGTACTTC.

The chain combines TRBV30 with TRBJ1-5; a possible D gene is TRBD1 (5 bases). The germline gives CDR1 GTSNPN, CDR2 SVGIG (reference sequence). The CDR3 length is 15 residues. Trimming removed 1 base from V and 4 bases from J, with 14 bases in between. For the CDR3, the DNA is TGTGCCTGGAGTGACAGGTCGCGGGGGAATCAGCCCCAGCATTTT. Its translation is CAWSDRSRGNQPQHF.

This chain uses TRBV18 with TRBJ2-1; D is ambiguous. The CDR3 runs to 14 residues. Deletions cut 5 bases from V and 2 bases from J, with 10 bases between. From germline, CDR1 is KGHSH and CDR2 LQKENI. CDR3 amino acids: CASSKGAPYNEQFF. The CDR3 DNA is TGTGCCAGCTCAAAAGGCGCCCCCTACAATGAGCAGTTCTTC.

This chain connects TRBV30 to TRBJ2-1; the D gene is possibly TRBD1 (5 bases). Germline V gene sequence: CDR1 GTSNPN, CDR2 SVGIG (reference sequence). The CDR3 length is 16 residues. V was shortened by 0 bases and J by 5 bases, with 17 bases between the two germline ends. The CDR3 DNA sequence: TGTGCCTGGAGTGTCCTATCCTCAGGGTCCCACAATGAGCAGTTCTTC. Protein product: CAWSVLSSGSHNEQFF.

This clone was detected only a few times. This chain uses TRBV9 with TRBJ2-1; D remains unclear. CDR1 SGDLS and CDR2 YYNGEE come from the germline V gene. The CDR3 extends over 11 amino acids. V was shortened by 4 bases and J by 6 bases, with 5 bases between the two germline ends. The DNA for the CDR3 is TGTGCCAGCAGCCCGGGCAATGAGCAGTTCTTC. Amino acids: CASSPGNEQFF.

The chain's CDR3 is CASSATGTGFRTGELFF. As DNA, the CDR3 is TGTGCCAGCAGCGCCACCGGGACAGGGTTTCGGACCGGGGAGCTGTTTTTT. The V call is TRBV9, the J call TRBJ2-2; 9 positions match TRBD1. CDR3 size: 17 residues. The ends lost 3 bases at V and 5 bases at J; junction bases unmatched: 11. In germline, CDR1 is SGDLS, CDR2 YYNGEE.

The gene calls are TRBV29-1 and TRBJ2-5; 10 nucleotides agree with TRBD2. There are 17 residues in the CDR3. Per the germline V gene, CDR1 is SQVTM and CDR2 is ANQGSEA. The V gene end was trimmed by 1 base and the J gene end by 5 bases; junction bases not matched to a gene: 13. The DNA of the CDR3 is TGCAGCGTTGAAGGCTCCTTATCTAGCGGGGGTCGGGAGACCCAGTACTTC. This encodes CSVEGSLSSGGRETQYF.

The chain employs TRBV5-6 and TRBJ1-2; D unresolved. The CDR3 length is 17 residues. CDR1 is SGHDT, CDR2 YYEEEE, per germline. V lost 6 bases to trimming and J lost 7 bases, with 28 bases between them. The CDR3 coding sequence is TGTGCCAGCACCTCCGGACCAAACAGAGTGATAGGGAGTGGCTACACCTTC. It specifies CASTSGPNRVIGSGYTF.

V is TRBV19 and J is TRBJ2-3, with 7 positions matching TRBD1. V was pared by 5 bases and J by 6 bases, with 11 bases of the junction left unmatched. Germline-derived CDR1 and CDR2 are LNHDA and SQIVND (reference sequence). This CDR3 has 15 residues. In DNA, the CDR3 is TGTGCCAGTAGTCTTGGTGGACAGGACTGGGATACGCAGTATTTT. Translating gives CASSLGGQDWDTQYF.